This TCR beta chain is from a study of blood T cells in healthy people across ages. A J-beta primer mix and a sample-barcoded 5' primer were used in a second PCR of about 7 to 12 cycles. A minimum of 3 million CDR3-containing paired-end reads was obtained for each sample. TCRdb used MiXCR to reprocess the 5' RACE reads, holding one entry per CDR3 protein. Of more than 1,400,000 distinct CDR3 sequences in the sample, approximately 38% were seen once. Broader study findings: When set beside aged donors, long-lived donors presented more naive CD4+ cells and higher diversity.

Note on this clonotype: Antigen unknown.

V lost 3 bases and J lost 1, with 6 bases in between. The CDR3 consists of 13 residues. Sequenced input: blood. The TCR originated in a woman aged 18-29 years in good health. The rearrangement uses TRBV12-3 or TRBV12-4 and TRBJ2-5; D unresolved. CDR3 in DNA: TGTGCCAGCAGTTTTTATGGCCAAGAGACCCAGTACTTC. This translates into CASSFYGQETQYF.